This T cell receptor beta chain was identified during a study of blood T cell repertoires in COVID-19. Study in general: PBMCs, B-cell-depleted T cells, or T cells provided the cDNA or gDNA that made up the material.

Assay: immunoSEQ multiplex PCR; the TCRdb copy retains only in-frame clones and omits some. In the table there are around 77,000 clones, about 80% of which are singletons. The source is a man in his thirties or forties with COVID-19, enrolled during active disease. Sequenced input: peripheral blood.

The CDR3 region has the DNA TGCGCCAGCAGCTTCTCACCAGCGGGAGACTACGAGCAGTACTTC. Amino acid sequence: CASSFSPAGDYEQYF. The J gene is TRBJ2-7, the V gene TRBV5-1; 8 bases line up with TRBD2. The CDR3 contains 15 residues. The V and J ends lost 2 bases and 3 bases, in that order; junction bases with no gene match: 7. CDR1 SGHRS and CDR2 YFSETQ come from the germline V gene.